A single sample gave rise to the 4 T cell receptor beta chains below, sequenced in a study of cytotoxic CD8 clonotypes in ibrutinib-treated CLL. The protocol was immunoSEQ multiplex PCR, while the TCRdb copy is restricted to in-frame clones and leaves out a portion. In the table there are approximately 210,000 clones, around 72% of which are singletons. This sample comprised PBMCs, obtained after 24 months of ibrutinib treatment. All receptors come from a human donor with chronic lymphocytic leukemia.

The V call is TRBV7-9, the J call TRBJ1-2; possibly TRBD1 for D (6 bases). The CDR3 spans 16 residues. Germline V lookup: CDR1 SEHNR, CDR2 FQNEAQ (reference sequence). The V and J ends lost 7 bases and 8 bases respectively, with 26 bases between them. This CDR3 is CASTSYARGEGKGYTF. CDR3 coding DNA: TGTGCCAGCACTAGTTATGCCAGGGGCGAAGGAAAAGGCTACACCTTC.

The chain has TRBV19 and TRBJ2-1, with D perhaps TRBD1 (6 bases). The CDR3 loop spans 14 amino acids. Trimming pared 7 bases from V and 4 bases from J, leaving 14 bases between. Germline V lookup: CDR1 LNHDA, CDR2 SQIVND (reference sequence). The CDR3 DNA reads TGTGCCAGTAAGGACAGCCACCTGTACAATGAGCAGTTCTTC. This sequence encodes CASKDSHLYNEQFF.

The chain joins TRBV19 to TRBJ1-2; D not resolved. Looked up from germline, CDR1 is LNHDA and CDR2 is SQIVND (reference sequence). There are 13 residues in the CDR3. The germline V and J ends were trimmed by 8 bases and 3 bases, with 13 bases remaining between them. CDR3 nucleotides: TGTGCCAGTCGCTACAACCGTGACTATGGCTACACCTTC. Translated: CASRYNRDYGYTF. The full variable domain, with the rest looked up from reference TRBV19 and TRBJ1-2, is DGGITQSPKYLFRKEGQNVTLSCEQNLNHDAMYWYRQDPGQGLRLIYYSQIVNDFQKGDIAEGYSVSREKKESFPLTVTSAQKNPTAFYLCASRYNRDYGYTFGSGTRLTVV.

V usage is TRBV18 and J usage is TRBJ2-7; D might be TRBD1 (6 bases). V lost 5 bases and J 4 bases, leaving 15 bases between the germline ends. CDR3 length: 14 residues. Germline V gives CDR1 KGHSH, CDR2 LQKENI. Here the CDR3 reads CASSRSTGLYEQYF. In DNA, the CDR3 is TGTGCCAGCTCAAGATCAACAGGGCTATACGAGCAGTACTTC. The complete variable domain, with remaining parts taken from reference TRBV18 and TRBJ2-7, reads NAGVMQNPRHLVRRRGQEARLRCSPMKGHSHVYWYRQLPEEGLKFMVYLQKENIIDESGMPKERFSAEFPKEGPSILRIQQVVRGDSAAYFCASSRSTGLYEQYFGPGTRLTVT.